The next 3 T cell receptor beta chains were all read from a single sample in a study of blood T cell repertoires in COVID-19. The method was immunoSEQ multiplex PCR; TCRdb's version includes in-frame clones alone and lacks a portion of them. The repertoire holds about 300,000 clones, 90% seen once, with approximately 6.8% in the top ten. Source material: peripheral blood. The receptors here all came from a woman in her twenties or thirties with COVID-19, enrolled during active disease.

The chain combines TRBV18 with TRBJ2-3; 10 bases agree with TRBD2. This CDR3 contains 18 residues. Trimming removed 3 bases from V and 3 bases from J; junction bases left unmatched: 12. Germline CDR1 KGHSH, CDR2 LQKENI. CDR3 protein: CASSPAALAGEGTDTQYF. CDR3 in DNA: TGTGCCAGCTCACCGGCGGCCCTAGCGGGAGAGGGGACAGATACGCAGTATTTT.

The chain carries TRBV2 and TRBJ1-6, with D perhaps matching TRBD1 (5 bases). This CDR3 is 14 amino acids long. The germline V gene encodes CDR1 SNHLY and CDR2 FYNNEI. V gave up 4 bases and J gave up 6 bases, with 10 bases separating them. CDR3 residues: CASSALGGNSPLHF. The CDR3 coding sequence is TGTGCCAGCAGTGCATTGGGGGGTAATTCACCCCTCCACTTT.

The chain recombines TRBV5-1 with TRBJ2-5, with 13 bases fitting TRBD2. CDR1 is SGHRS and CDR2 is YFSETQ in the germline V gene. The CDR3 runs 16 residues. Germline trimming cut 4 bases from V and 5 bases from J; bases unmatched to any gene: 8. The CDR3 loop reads CASSHGTSGEYETQYF. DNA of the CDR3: TGCGCCAGCAGCCACGGGACTAGCGGGGAGTACGAGACCCAGTACTTC.